The 10 T cell receptor beta chains given below trace back to one sample, sequenced in a study of identical twins. TCRdb called the 5' RACE reads again in MiXCR, with one record for every CDR3 protein. Of around 960,000 distinct CDR3 sequences in the sample, approximately 13% were seen once. These records were also assigned to another study, of yellow fever vaccine responses in identical twins.

The sequencing input was PBMCs. Every receptor here comes from a woman between 18 and 29 years old in good health.

V is TRBV5-1 and J is TRBJ2-3; D ambiguous. V was trimmed by 0 bases and J by 2 bases, leaving 13 bases between them. CDR1 is SGHRS, CDR2 YFSETQ, per germline. CDR3 size: 16 residues. In nucleotides, the CDR3 is TGCGCCAGCAGCTTGGTAGCACACGTTACCACAGATACGCAGTATTTT. Amino acids: CASSLVAHVTTDTQYF.

This chain joins TRBV7-9 and TRBJ2-1, with 7 bases aligning to TRBD2. CDR1 is SEHNR and CDR2 is FQNEAQ in the germline V gene (reference sequence). There are 14 residues in the CDR3. V was pared by 7 bases and J by 5 bases, with 8 bases of the junction left unmatched. CDR3 DNA: TGTGCCAGCACCAAACTAGCGACCCACAATGAGCAGTTCTTC. Residues: CASTKLATHNEQFF.

This chain's CDR3 is CASSGRDREALLGQYF. The CDR3 bases are TGTGCCAGCAGTGGGAGGGACAGGGAAGCCTTGTTAGGGCAGTATTTT. The rearrangement links TRBV2 to TRBJ2-3; 9 nucleotides line up with TRBD1. Germline CDR1 SNHLY, CDR2 FYNNEI. J was trimmed by 11 bases and V by 4 bases; bases with no gene match: 16. The CDR3 is 16 residues long.

This clonotype has only a few counts. The J gene is TRBJ2-5, the V gene TRBV4-1; D perhaps matches TRBD1 (5 bases). Germline V gene sequence: CDR1 MGHRA, CDR2 YSYEKL. V was pared by 3 bases and J by 1 base, with 9 bases between. The CDR3 contains 14 residues. CDR3 nucleotide sequence: TGCGCCAGCAGCCACCCGACAGTCCAAGAGACCCAGTACTTC. This codes for CASSHPTVQETQYF.

This clonotype came up a few times. The chain is built from TRBV4-1 and TRBJ1-1; D unclear. This CDR3 comprises 13 residues. V shed 0 bases and J shed 6 bases, with 8 bases lying between them. Germline V gene data show CDR1 as MGHRA and CDR2 as YSYEKL. The DNA for the CDR3 is TGCGCCAGCAGCCAAGATGAGGGTTCTGAAGCTTTCTTT. Protein sequence: CASSQDEGSEAFF.

The rearrangement joins TRBV9 to TRBJ2-7; possible D gene TRBD1, 5 bases. Trimming cost V 4 bases and J 6 bases, with 20 bases left between them. Germline V gene data show CDR1 as SGDLS and CDR2 as YYNGEE. The length of the CDR3 is 15 residues. Written as DNA, the CDR3 is TGTGCCAGCAGCCCCAGGGTTGCACCTTTTTTCGAGCAGTACTTC. Its protein product is CASSPRVAPFFEQYF.

This clonotype showed up just a few times. CDR3 sequence (DNA): TGTGCCAGCGGGGACAGCCCGAACACTGAAGCTTTCTTT. Amino acid sequence: CASGDSPNTEAFF. The rearrangement links TRBV11-2 to TRBJ1-1; 7 nucleotides line up with TRBD1. Germline V gene sequence: CDR1 SGHAT, CDR2 FQNNGV. The CDR3 runs to 13 residues. J lost 1 base, V lost 8 bases, and 4 bases had no gene match.

This clonotype was counted a few times. CDR3 region: CASRDRGGKNIQYF. The CDR3 DNA is TGTGCCAGCAGAGACAGGGGGGGAAAAAACATTCAGTACTTC. The chain carries TRBV2 and TRBJ2-4, with TRBD1 identical over 9 bases. This CDR3 is 14 amino acids long. J gave up 4 bases and V 6 bases, and 4 bases lay outside the gene matches. Germline CDR1 SNHLY, CDR2 FYNNEI. Filled out from reference TRBV2 and TRBJ2-4, the complete variable domain reads EPEVTQTPSHQVTQMGQEVILRCVPISNHLYFYWYRQILGQKVEFLVSFYNNEISEKSEIFDDQFSVERPDGSNFTLKIRSTKLEDSAMYFCASRDRGGKNIQYFGAGTRLSVL.

This clonotype has more than one count but fewer than ten. V and J are TRBV5-5 and TRBJ2-3; tentative D call: TRBD1 (5 bases). Germline V gene data show CDR1 as SGHKS and CDR2 as YYEKEE (reference sequence). The V end was cut by 3 bases, the J end by 2 bases, with 16 bases between. The CDR3 is 16 residues long. DNA of the CDR3: TGTGCCAGCAGCTACGGAGAAAGGGGCTACACAGATACGCAGTATTTT. Amino acid sequence: CASSYGERGYTDTQYF. Combining the CDR3 with reference TRBV5-5 and TRBJ2-3 gives the whole variable domain DAGVTQSPTHLIKTRGQQVTLRCSPISGHKSVSWYQQVLGQGPQFIFQYYEKEERGRGNFPDRFSARQFPNYSSELNVNALLLGDSALYLCASSYGERGYTDTQYFGPGTRLTVL.

This clonotype appeared a few times. The chain is built from TRBV20-1 and TRBJ1-5; D ambiguous. V dropped 1 base and J dropped 0 bases, with 25 bases sitting between them. The CDR3 has 20 amino acids. Germline CDR1 and CDR2: DFQATT and SNEGSKA (reference sequence). This chain's CDR3 is CSARVTAGEARLHSNQPQHF. CDR3 coding DNA: TGCAGTGCTAGAGTAACCGCAGGTGAGGCAAGACTTCATAGCAATCAGCCCCAGCATTTT.